This record covers a single TCR beta chain. Its antigen is still unknown. The sequenced patients had an expansion of CD8+CD57+ cells seen by flow cytometry. Severe acquired aplastic anemia was the diagnosis recorded for all patients. It was genomic DNA that served as the template for profiling TCR beta VDJ and CDR3. TCRdb re-called the reads with MiXCR, one entry per CDR3 protein. The sample records approximately 300,000 distinct CDR3 sequences, approximately 57% being singletons. This entry belongs to a study of CD8+CD57+ T cells in acquired aplastic anemia. Study details: The mean DNA yield obtained from sorted CD4+ and CD8+ cells came to approximately 3.2 ug. Overall study results and limits: A set of about 30 CD8+ CDR3 sequences was shared between patients and controls, and these sequences appeared highly expressed in patients.

Sequencing was done on a sample of sorted CD4+, CD8+, or CD8+CD57+ T cells (not recorded which) from PBMCs. The receptor was derived from a human donor with aplastic anemia.

CDR3 nucleotides: TGTGCCACCAGCAATCCGAACACTGAAGCTTTCTTT. Residues: CATSNPNTEAFF. This chain joins TRBV15 and TRBJ1-1; D gene unclear. The V end was cut by 4 bases, the J end by 1 base, with 4 bases between. The CDR3 extends over 12 amino acids. Germline V gene data show CDR1 as LNHNV and CDR2 as YYDKDF (reference sequence).